This is a list of T cell receptor beta chains from one sample in a study of blood T cell repertoires in COVID-19. Method: immunoSEQ multiplex PCR; TCRdb's copy keeps in-frame clones and lacks some. Of 100,000 or so clones listed, about four fifths are singletons. Sequenced material: peripheral blood. These receptors were obtained from a woman older than 75 with acute or convalescent COVID-19. CDR3s include the opening cysteine and the closing phenylalanine or tryptophan. Each record gives: clone size, V gene, D gene, J gene, CDR3 protein, CDR3 DNA. A D gene is named only where the DNA matches it firmly. Clone size is stated in some rows and not others, as once, few, many or a class when expanded.

clone size: few; V gene: TRBV27; D gene: NA; J gene: TRBJ1-6; CDR3 protein: CATGQIFNSPLHF; CDR3 DNA: TGTGCCACGGGTCAAATTTTTAATTCACCCCTCCACTTT
clone size: once; V gene: TRBV19; D gene: NA; J gene: TRBJ2-3; CDR3 protein: CASSVQGPTDTQYF; CDR3 DNA: TGTGCCAGTAGTGTACAGGGTCCCACAGATACGCAGTATTTT
clone size: NA; V gene: TRBV3-1/TRBV3-2; D gene: NA; J gene: TRBJ1-5; CDR3 protein: CASSQRAGLSNQPQHF; CDR3 DNA: TGTGCCAGCAGCCAACGGGCAGGGTTAAGCAATCAGCCCCAGCATTTT
clone size: NA; V gene: TRBV29-1; D gene: NA; J gene: TRBJ2-7; CDR3 protein: CSVLTSEQYF; CDR3 DNA: TGCAGCGTTTTGACTAGCGAGCAGTACTTC
clone size: NA; V gene: TRBV27; D gene: NA; J gene: TRBJ1-1; CDR3 protein: CASSWSEFNTEAFF; CDR3 DNA: TGTGCCAGCAGTTGGTCAGAATTCAACACTGAAGCTTTCTTT
clone size: NA; V gene: TRBV9; D gene: TRBD1; J gene: TRBJ2-3; CDR3 protein: CASSGTGTSTDTQYF; CDR3 DNA: TGTGCCAGCAGCGGGACAGGGACTAGCACAGATACGCAGTATTTT
clone size: NA; V gene: TRBV18; D gene: TRBD1; J gene: TRBJ2-1; CDR3 protein: CASSPGTGKNEQFF; CDR3 DNA: TGTGCCAGCTCACCGGGGACAGGGAAAAATGAGCAGTTCTTC
clone size: NA; V gene: TRBV12-5; D gene: TRBD2; J gene: TRBJ2-1; CDR3 protein: CASGSTSGVYNEQFF; CDR3 DNA: TGTGCTAGTGGTTCGACTAGCGGGGTTTACAATGAGCAGTTCTTC
clone size: NA; V gene: TRBV15; D gene: NA; J gene: TRBJ2-2; CDR3 protein: CATSSQGGTGELFF; CDR3 DNA: TGTGCCACCAGCAGCCAGGGTGGCACCGGGGAGCTGTTTTTT
clone size: once; V gene: TRBV28; D gene: NA; J gene: TRBJ1-1; CDR3 protein: CASSLTYPTEAFF; CDR3 DNA: TGTGCCAGCAGTTTAACATACCCCACTGAAGCTTTCTTT
clone size: NA; V gene: TRBV6-5; D gene: NA; J gene: TRBJ2-3; CDR3 protein: CASSSASKDTDTQYF; CDR3 DNA: TGTGCCAGCAGTTCCGCTAGTAAAGACACAGATACGCAGTATTTT
clone size: NA; V gene: TRBV11-3; D gene: NA; J gene: TRBJ1-1; CDR3 protein: CASSPTGSGVAAFF; CDR3 DNA: TGTGCCAGCAGCCCTACCGGGTCGGGGGTGGCAGCTTTCTTT
clone size: NA; V gene: TRBV18; D gene: TRBD1; J gene: TRBJ1-2; CDR3 protein: CASSNGQGKDYTF; CDR3 DNA: TGTGCCAGCTCAAATGGACAGGGCAAGGACTACACCTTC
clone size: NA; V gene: TRBV5-1; D gene: NA; J gene: TRBJ2-1; CDR3 protein: CASSLDPALGLNEQFF; CDR3 DNA: TGCGCCAGCAGCTTGGATCCAGCCCTAGGACTCAATGAGCAGTTCTTC
clone size: once; V gene: TRBV18; D gene: NA; J gene: TRBJ2-3; CDR3 protein: CASSPRGQDTQYF; CDR3 DNA: TGTGCCAGCTCACCACGTGGGCAAGATACGCAGTATTTT
clone size: NA; V gene: TRBV5-1; D gene: TRBD2; J gene: TRBJ2-5; CDR3 protein: CASSFRSGRGETQYF; CDR3 DNA: TGCGCCAGCAGCTTCCGAAGCGGGAGGGGGGAGACCCAGTACTTC
clone size: NA; V gene: TRBV24-1; D gene: TRBD2; J gene: TRBJ2-3; CDR3 protein: CATSDEGAGNTDTQYF; CDR3 DNA: TGTGCCACCAGTGACGAAGGAGCGGGAAACACAGATACGCAGTATTTT
clone size: NA; V gene: TRBV9; D gene: TRBD2; J gene: TRBJ2-1; CDR3 protein: CASSPSGGPMSQFF; CDR3 DNA: TGTGCCAGCAGCCCCTCGGGGGGGCCAATGTCGCAGTTCTTC
clone size: NA; V gene: TRBV9; D gene: NA; J gene: TRBJ2-1; CDR3 protein: CASSVGGGASYNEQFF; CDR3 DNA: TGTGCCAGCAGCGTAGGAGGAGGAGCCTCCTACAATGAGCAGTTCTTC
clone size: NA; V gene: TRBV2; D gene: NA; J gene: TRBJ2-1; CDR3 protein: CASSENRYEQFF; CDR3 DNA: TGTGCCAGCAGTGAAAACAGGTATGAGCAGTTCTTC
clone size: NA; V gene: TRBV7-9; D gene: NA; J gene: TRBJ2-7; CDR3 protein: CASSLGPGASNEQYF; CDR3 DNA: TGTGCCAGCAGCTTAGGGCCAGGGGCATCCAACGAGCAGTACTTC
clone size: NA; V gene: TRBV7-2; D gene: TRBD1; J gene: TRBJ1-2; CDR3 protein: CASSPDRGREDGYTF; CDR3 DNA: TGTGCCAGCAGCCCAGACAGGGGGCGCGAAGATGGCTACACCTTC
clone size: NA; V gene: TRBV28; D gene: NA; J gene: TRBJ1-1; CDR3 protein: CASSLPAGMNTEAFF; CDR3 DNA: TGTGCCAGCAGTTTACCCGCCGGGATGAACACTGAAGCTTTCTTT
clone size: few; V gene: TRBV18; D gene: TRBD1; J gene: TRBJ2-1; CDR3 protein: CASSPHPGQGRGDEQFF; CDR3 DNA: TGTGCCAGCTCACCACACCCGGGACAGGGCAGAGGAGATGAGCAGTTCTTC
clone size: NA; V gene: TRBV24-1; D gene: TRBD2; J gene: TRBJ2-1; CDR3 protein: CATSDRLAGRDEQFF; CDR3 DNA: TGTGCCACCAGTGACCGACTAGCGGGACGGGATGAGCAGTTCTTC
clone size: NA; V gene: TRBV4-1; D gene: NA; J gene: TRBJ2-2; CDR3 protein: CASSQDWGLSPGELFF; CDR3 DNA: TGCGCCAGCAGCCAAGATTGGGGGCTATCGCCCGGGGAGCTGTTTTTT
clone size: NA; V gene: TRBV7-9; D gene: NA; J gene: TRBJ1-6; CDR3 protein: CASSGDSTGPNSPLHF; CDR3 DNA: TGTGCCAGCAGCGGTGACTCGACAGGTCCTAATTCACCCCTCCACTTT
clone size: NA; V gene: TRBV11-2; D gene: NA; J gene: TRBJ1-6; CDR3 protein: CASSLRGQNNSPLHF; CDR3 DNA: TGTGCCAGCAGCTTACGAGGACAGAATAATTCACCCCTCCACTTT
clone size: NA; V gene: TRBV19; D gene: TRBD1; J gene: TRBJ1-2; CDR3 protein: CASSKDRGHYGYTF; CDR3 DNA: TGTGCCAGTAGCAAGGACAGGGGGCACTATGGCTACACCTTC
clone size: few; V gene: TRBV10-3; D gene: TRBD1; J gene: TRBJ1-5; CDR3 protein: CAIGQVGNQPQHF; CDR3 DNA: TGTGCCATCGGACAGGTGGGCAATCAGCCCCAGCATTTT
clone size: NA; V gene: TRBV7-9; D gene: NA; J gene: TRBJ2-5; CDR3 protein: CASSLVGGLGTQYF; CDR3 DNA: TGTGCCAGCAGCTTAGTAGGAGGGCTCGGGACCCAGTACTTC
clone size: NA; V gene: TRBV2; D gene: TRBD1; J gene: TRBJ2-1; CDR3 protein: CASSLTGTYNEQFF; CDR3 DNA: TGTGCCAGCAGTTTGACAGGGACCTACAATGAGCAGTTCTTC
clone size: NA; V gene: TRBV19; D gene: NA; J gene: TRBJ2-1; CDR3 protein: CASSIAGRDEQFF; CDR3 DNA: TGTGCCAGTAGTATAGCCGGGCGGGATGAGCAGTTCTTC
clone size: NA; V gene: TRBV11-2; D gene: NA; J gene: TRBJ2-4; CDR3 protein: CASSSGLGAKNIQYF; CDR3 DNA: TGTGCCAGCAGCAGCGGCCTCGGGGCCAAAAACATTCAGTACTTC
clone size: NA; V gene: TRBV2; D gene: NA; J gene: TRBJ2-3; CDR3 protein: CASSEKYTQYF; CDR3 DNA: TGTGCCAGCAGCGAGAAATATACGCAGTATTTT
clone size: NA; V gene: TRBV5-1; D gene: NA; J gene: TRBJ2-1; CDR3 protein: CASSLRQGEDEQFF; CDR3 DNA: TGCGCCAGCAGCTTAAGGCAGGGCGAAGATGAGCAGTTCTTC
clone size: NA; V gene: TRBV5-1; D gene: NA; J gene: TRBJ2-1; CDR3 protein: CASSLGLGWFF; CDR3 DNA: TGCGCCAGCAGCTTGGGCCTTGGCTGGTTCTTC
clone size: NA; V gene: TRBV6-6; D gene: TRBD1; J gene: TRBJ1-5; CDR3 protein: CASSRTGTGSQPQHF; CDR3 DNA: TGTGCCAGCAGTCGCACTGGGACAGGGAGTCAGCCCCAGCATTTT
clone size: NA; V gene: TRBV3-1/TRBV3-2; D gene: NA; J gene: TRBJ1-2; CDR3 protein: CASSQDKITAYGYTF; CDR3 DNA: TGTGCCAGCAGCCAAGATAAGATTACAGCCTATGGCTACACCTTC
clone size: NA; V gene: TRBV14; D gene: NA; J gene: TRBJ1-4; CDR3 protein: CASSQVAATNEKLFF; CDR3 DNA: TGTGCCAGCAGCCAAGTTGCGGCAACTAATGAAAAACTGTTTTTT
clone size: NA; V gene: TRBV9; D gene: NA; J gene: TRBJ1-2; CDR3 protein: CASSVSGGGPGYTF; CDR3 DNA: TGTGCCAGCAGCGTGAGCGGGGGCGGTCCCGGCTACACCTTC
clone size: NA; V gene: TRBV7-2; D gene: TRBD1; J gene: TRBJ1-5; CDR3 protein: CASSPGQGNQPQHF; CDR3 DNA: TGTGCCAGCAGCCCGGGACAGGGTAATCAGCCCCAGCATTTT
clone size: NA; V gene: TRBV6-1; D gene: NA; J gene: TRBJ1-2; CDR3 protein: CASSEEGPYGYTF; CDR3 DNA: TGTGCCAGCAGTGAGGAGGGACCCTATGGCTACACCTTC
clone size: NA; V gene: TRBV24-1; D gene: NA; J gene: TRBJ1-2; CDR3 protein: CATSDPQGVGGYTF; CDR3 DNA: TGTGCCACCAGTGATCCACAGGGTGTGGGTGGCTACACCTTC
clone size: NA; V gene: TRBV6-5; D gene: TRBD1; J gene: TRBJ1-1; CDR3 protein: CASSYQGAGTEAFF; CDR3 DNA: TGTGCCAGCAGTTACCAGGGGGCTGGGACTGAAGCTTTCTTT